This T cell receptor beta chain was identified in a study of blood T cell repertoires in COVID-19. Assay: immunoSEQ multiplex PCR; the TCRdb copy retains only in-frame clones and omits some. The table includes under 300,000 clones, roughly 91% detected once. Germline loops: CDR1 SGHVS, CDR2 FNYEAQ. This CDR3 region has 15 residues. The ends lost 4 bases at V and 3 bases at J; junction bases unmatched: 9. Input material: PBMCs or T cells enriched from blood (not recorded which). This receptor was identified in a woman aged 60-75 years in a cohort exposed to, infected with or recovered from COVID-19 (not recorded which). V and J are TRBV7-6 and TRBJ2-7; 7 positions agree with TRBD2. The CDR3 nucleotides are TGTGCCAGCAGCTCAGGACTAGGGGCCCTCTACGAGCAGTACTTC. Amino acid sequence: CASSSGLGALYEQYF.